The 8 T cell receptor beta chains given below trace back to one sample, sequenced in a study of blood T cell repertoires in COVID-19. Clones were sequenced by immunoSEQ multiplex PCR, and TCRdb holds only the in-frame ones, with some missing. The sample includes 60,000 to 65,000 clones, about 75% of them seen just once. Sequencing was done on a sample of peripheral blood. The receptors were sampled from a human donor in a cohort sampled during active COVID-19.

In its sample, this clone was seen once. The chain recombines TRBV11-2 with TRBJ2-1, with a weak D call TRBD2 (5 bases). The V end was cut by 5 bases, the J end by 4 bases, with 12 bases between. CDR1 is SGHAT and CDR2 is FQNNGV in the germline V gene. This CDR3 is built from 14 residues. The CDR3 DNA sequence: TGTGCCAGCAGCGTCGGACTGAAATACAATGAGCAGTTCTTC. Its translation is CASSVGLKYNEQFF.

V and J are TRBV28 and TRBJ1-3, with TRBD1 matching over 7 bases. This CDR3 region has 14 residues. J was trimmed by 4 bases and V by 3 bases; bases with no gene match: 3. The germline gives CDR1 MDHEN, CDR2 SYDVKM. The CDR3 reads CASSFLGQGNTIYF. DNA of the CDR3: TGTGCCAGCAGTTTTCTGGGACAGGGAAACACCATATATTTT.

This clone was picked up a small number of times. This chain connects TRBV2 to TRBJ2-7; the match to TRBD1 covers 10 bases. The CDR3 extends over 13 amino acids. From germline, CDR1 is SNHLY and CDR2 FYNNEI. The trim removed 10 bases at V and 5 bases at J, leaving 8 bases unmatched. The DNA for the CDR3 is TGTGCCAACAGACAGGGGGCTCCCAACGAGCAGTACTTC. It translates to CANRQGAPNEQYF.

The chain links TRBV12-3 or TRBV12-4 to TRBJ2-7, with 7 positions matching TRBD2. The J segment lost 7 bases and the V segment lost 6 bases, leaving 9 bases of the junction unmatched. This CDR3 spans 13 amino acids. The CDR3 DNA reads TGTGCCAGCAGCTCCCCGGGGGGTATAGAGCAGTACTTC. Translation: CASSSPGGIEQYF.

The chain carries TRBV9 and TRBJ1-1; D uncertain. Trimming cost V 0 bases and J 1 base, with 10 bases left between them. The V gene's germline CDR1 is SGDLS and CDR2 YYNGEE. The length of the CDR3 is 15 residues. In DNA, the CDR3 is TGTGCCAGCAGCGTAGCCGGGAATAGGAACACTGAAGCTTTCTTT. Translating it yields CASSVAGNRNTEAFF.

The chain couples TRBV7-2 to TRBJ2-6; 9 nucleotides line up with TRBD1. The CDR3 has 18 amino acids. V lost 2 bases and J lost 0; bases outside the gene matches: 5. Germline CDR1 and CDR2: SGHTA and FQGNSA. The CDR3 reads CASSLPGQGYSGANVLTF. In DNA, the CDR3 is TGTGCCAGCAGCTTACCGGGACAGGGCTACTCTGGGGCCAACGTCCTGACTTTC.

The chain combines TRBV20-1 with TRBJ1-2; D is undetermined. In germline, CDR1 is DFQATT, CDR2 SNEGSKA (reference sequence). The CDR3 runs 11 residues. Trimming took off 1 base at V and 5 bases at J, with 5 bases between the two ends. The CDR3 coding sequence is TGCAGTGCTAGAGGCGTATATGGCTACACCTTC. Translating gives CSARGVYGYTF.

This chain connects TRBV28 to TRBJ1-3; D not certain. Looked up from germline, CDR1 is MDHEN and CDR2 is SYDVKM. V was shortened by 5 bases and J by 7 bases, with 24 bases between the two germline ends. CDR3 length: 17 residues. This chain's CDR3 is CASSPSTGLPLGNTIYF. In nucleotides, the CDR3 is TGTGCCAGCAGTCCTTCAACCGGACTGCCGCTGGGGAACACCATATATTTT.